This T cell receptor beta chain was sequenced during a study of T cell repertoires in cytomegalovirus infection. This clonotype was seen more than once but under ten times. Its antigen remains unidentified. A single record per CDR3 protein comes from TCRdb applying MiXCR to the reads. Altogether 80,000 or so distinct CDR3 sequences are present, roughly a quarter being singletons, with the ten largest covering about half. The CDR3 runs to 14 residues. V was shortened by 5 bases and J by 3 bases, with 13 bases between the two germline ends. The germline V gene has CDR1 SEHNR and CDR2 FQNEAQ (reference sequence).

This TCR derives from a human donor in good health (CMV status not recorded). Some clones in this sample may be carry-over from other donors' samples. Specimen: CD8+ T cells from cultured PBMCs, collected from culture after CMV antigen stimulation. The chain has TRBV7-9 and TRBJ1-1; D is unresolved. The CDR3 protein is CASSPPPDYTEAFF. The CDR3 nucleotides read TGTGCCAGCAGCCCCCCGCCGGACTACACTGAAGCTTTCTTT.